The present entry profiles one TCR beta chain with its context. The source of the sample is a study of blood T cell repertoires in COVID-19. For the study at large: Spain, Italy and the United States supplied samples that represented acute and convalescent COVID-19. PBMCs, B-cell-depleted T cells, or T cells were the source of the cDNA or gDNA that made up the material.

CDR1 and CDR2 (germline): KGHSH, LQKENI. The CDR3 has 16 residues. V lost 0 bases and J 5 bases, leaving 16 bases between the germline ends. Enrolled during active infection, Seattle patients were then followed longitudinally. Profiled with immunoSEQ multiplex PCR; TCRdb holds only in-frame clones, not every one. The sample has approximately 300,000 clones; roughly 84% are singletons. Sequencing was carried out using peripheral blood. The chain carries TRBV18 and TRBJ2-5, with D possibly being TRBD2 (6 bases). This TCR was recovered from a human donor with COVID-19, enrolled during active disease. The donor label of this sample is uncertain. This CDR3 reads CASSPPSLAGGETQYF. CDR3 nucleotides: TGTGCCAGCTCACCACCAAGCTTAGCTGGGGGGGAGACCCAGTACTTC.